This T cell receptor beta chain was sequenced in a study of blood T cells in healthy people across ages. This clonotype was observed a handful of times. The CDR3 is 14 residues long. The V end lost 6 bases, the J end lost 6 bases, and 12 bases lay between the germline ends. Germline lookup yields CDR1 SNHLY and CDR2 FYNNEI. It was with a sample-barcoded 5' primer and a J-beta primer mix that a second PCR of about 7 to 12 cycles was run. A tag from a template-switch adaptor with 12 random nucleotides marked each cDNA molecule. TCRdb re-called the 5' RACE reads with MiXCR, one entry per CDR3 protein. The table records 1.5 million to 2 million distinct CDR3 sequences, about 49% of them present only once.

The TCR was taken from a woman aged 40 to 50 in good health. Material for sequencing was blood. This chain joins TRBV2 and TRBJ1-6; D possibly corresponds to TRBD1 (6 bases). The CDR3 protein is CASRDSVFNSPLHF. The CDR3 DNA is TGTGCCAGCAGGGACAGCGTCTTTAATTCACCCCTCCACTTT.